These 10 T cell receptor beta chains originate from one sample sequenced in a study of shared clonotypes between healthy human individuals. Assay used: immunoSEQ multiplex PCR; TCRdb lists only in-frame clones, some missing. The sample has 2.3 million or so clones, 85% to 95% seen once. The specimen sequenced was naive CD4+ T cells from PBMCs. Noted subset: CD45RA+ positively selected. These receptors originate from a man between 18 and 35 years old in good health. Some clones in this sample may be carry-over from other donors' samples.

The chain recombines TRBV19 with TRBJ1-1; 7 bases align to TRBD1. Unmatched junction bases numbered 11, after V lost 6 bases and J lost 4 bases. Germline lookup yields CDR1 LNHDA and CDR2 SQIVND (reference sequence). This CDR3 spans 15 amino acids. CDR3 in DNA: TGTGCCAGTAGGTTAGGGGGACAGCCGGGCACTGAAGCTTTCTTT. This encodes CASRLGGQPGTEAFF.

The J gene is TRBJ2-5, the V gene TRBV18; 7 bases line up with TRBD1. The CDR3 loop spans 16 amino acids. Germline lookup yields CDR1 KGHSH and CDR2 LQKENI. The V gene end was trimmed by 2 bases and the J gene end by 5 bases; junction bases not matched to a gene: 11. The CDR3 DNA sequence: TGTGCCAGCTCACCAATCAAGGGGGCGGTTGGGGAGACCCAGTACTTC. Residues: CASSPIKGAVGETQYF.

This clone was seen just once. The gene calls are TRBV19 and TRBJ2-2, with D perhaps matching TRBD2 (5 bases). In germline, CDR1 is LNHDA, CDR2 SQIVND (reference sequence). This CDR3 comprises 15 residues. The V end was cut by 3 bases, the J end by 2 bases, with 10 bases between. The CDR3, as DNA: TGTGCCAGTAGTATTGGCGGACTTAACACCGGGGAGCTGTTTTTT. Its protein is CASSIGGLNTGELFF.

This sequence joins TRBV7-2 and TRBJ2-7; TRBD1 or TRBD2 may be the D gene (5 bases each). The CDR3 consists of 11 residues. CDR1 and CDR2 from the germline V gene are SGHTA and FQGNSA. V was cut by 10 bases and J by 2 bases, with 9 bases left in between. CDR3 amino acids: CATGLTYEQYF. The CDR3 nucleotides read TGTGCCACGGGGCTTACCTACGAGCAGTACTTC.

This chain joins TRBV10-1 and TRBJ1-1; D is unresolved. The CDR3 is made up of 14 amino acids. In germline, CDR1 is WNHNN, CDR2 SYGVQD (reference sequence). V lost 4 bases and J 4 bases, leaving 13 bases between the germline ends. The CDR3 reads CASSGASGGTEAFF. CDR3 coding DNA: TGCGCCAGCAGTGGGGCCTCGGGTGGCACTGAAGCTTTCTTT.

The chain is built from TRBV2 and TRBJ1-2; D call uncertain. CDR1 is SNHLY and CDR2 is FYNNEI in the germline V gene. The CDR3 has 14 residues. Trimming shortened V by 4 bases and J by 6 bases, and 15 bases separated the two germline ends. This CDR3 reads CASSVRASLDGYTF. In DNA, the CDR3 is TGTGCCAGCAGTGTAAGGGCTTCTCTTGATGGCTACACCTTC.

The chain combines TRBV18 with TRBJ2-5, with a possible D match to TRBD1 (6 bases). This CDR3 has 15 amino acids. Germline values: CDR1 KGHSH, CDR2 LQKENI. V was clipped by 4 bases and J by 1 base, with 13 bases between them. The DNA for the CDR3 is TGTGCCAGCTCACTCCAGGTCAGGGGCCAAGAGACCCAGTACTTC. Its translation is CASSLQVRGQETQYF.

This chain links TRBV19 with TRBJ2-3; no clear D gene. CDR3 length: 16 residues. V lost 5 bases and J 4 bases, leaving 19 bases between the germline ends. CDR1 is LNHDA and CDR2 is SQIVND in the germline V gene (reference sequence). The CDR3 DNA sequence: TGTGCCAGTAGTTCAACCAGCCTGATTCCCGCAGATACGCAGTATTTT. It yields the protein CASSSTSLIPADTQYF.

V and J are TRBV27 and TRBJ2-2; TRBD1 matches 9 bases. CDR1 is MNHEY, CDR2 SMNVEV, per germline (reference sequence). Germline trimming cut 3 bases from V and 4 bases from J; bases unmatched to any gene: 6. The CDR3 totals 16 residues. The CDR3 nucleotides read TGTGCCAGCAGTTTGTCGGACAGGGGACGCACCGGGGAGCTGTTTTTT. Encoded protein: CASSLSDRGRTGELFF.

The chain uses TRBV10-3 and TRBJ1-4; 8 bases are shared with TRBD1. The CDR3 sequence is 14 residues long. Germline loops: CDR1 ENHRY, CDR2 SYGVKD. V lost 10 bases, J lost 0 bases, and 4 bases stayed unmatched. The DNA of the CDR3 is TGTGCCACGAAACAGGGGGCAACTAATGAAAAACTGTTTTTT. This translates into CATKQGATNEKLFF.